This T cell receptor (beta chain) comes out of a study of OX40 agonist ivuxolimab in advanced cancers. Here immunoSEQ multiplex PCR was the method, and the copy in TCRdb shows in-frame clones only, minus some. The sample lists about 20,000 clones, 74% seen once, with about 30% in the top ten. This CDR3 comprises 16 residues. Germline V CDR1 and CDR2: SGHRS, YFSETQ. After removal of 4 bases from V and 13 bases from J, the junction contained 20 bases not matched to a gene. A few counts support this clone. The sequences come from CD4+ or CD8+ T cells sorted from blood, collected in a trial of the OX40 agonist ivuxolimab. The TCR was taken from an adult with an advanced solid tumor such as melanoma, head and neck, liver or kidney cancer. The V call is TRBV5-1, the J call TRBJ2-5; 9 bases are a match to TRBD2. For the CDR3, the DNA is TGCGCCAGCAGCCAAGATTTCCCCCTGGCGGGGGGGCTCCCGTACTTC. Its protein is CASSQDFPLAGGLPYF.